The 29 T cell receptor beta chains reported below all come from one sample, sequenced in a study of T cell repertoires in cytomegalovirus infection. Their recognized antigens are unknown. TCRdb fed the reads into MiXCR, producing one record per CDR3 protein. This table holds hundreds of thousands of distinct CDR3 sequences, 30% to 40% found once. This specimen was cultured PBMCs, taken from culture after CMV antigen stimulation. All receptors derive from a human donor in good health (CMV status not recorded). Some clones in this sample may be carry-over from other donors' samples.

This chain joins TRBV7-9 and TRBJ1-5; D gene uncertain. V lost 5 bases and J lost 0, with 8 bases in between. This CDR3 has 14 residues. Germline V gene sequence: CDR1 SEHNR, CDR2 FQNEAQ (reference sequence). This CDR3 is CASSLTSSNQPQHF. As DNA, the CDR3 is TGTGCCAGCAGCCTCACGTCTAGCAATCAGCCCCAGCATTTT.

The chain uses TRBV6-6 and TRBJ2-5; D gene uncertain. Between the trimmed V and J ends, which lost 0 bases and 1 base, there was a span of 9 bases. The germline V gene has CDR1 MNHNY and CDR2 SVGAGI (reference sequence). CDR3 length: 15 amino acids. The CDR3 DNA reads TGTGCCAGCAGTTACTCGATAGGCGGCCAAGAGACCCAGTACTTC. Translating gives CASSYSIGGQETQYF.

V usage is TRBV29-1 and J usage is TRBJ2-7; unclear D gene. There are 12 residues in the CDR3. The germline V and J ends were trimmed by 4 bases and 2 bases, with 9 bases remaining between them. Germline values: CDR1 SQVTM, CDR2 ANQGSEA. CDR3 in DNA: TGCAGCGTTGCCACAGACACCTACGAGCAGTACGTC. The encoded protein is CSVATDTYEQYV.

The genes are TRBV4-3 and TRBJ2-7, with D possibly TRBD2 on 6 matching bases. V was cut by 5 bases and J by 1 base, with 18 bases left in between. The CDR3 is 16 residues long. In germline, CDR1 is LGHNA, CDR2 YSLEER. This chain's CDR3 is CASSAGAGIGSYEQYF. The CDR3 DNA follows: TGCGCCAGCAGCGCCGGGGCGGGGATAGGATCCTACGAGCAGTACTTC.

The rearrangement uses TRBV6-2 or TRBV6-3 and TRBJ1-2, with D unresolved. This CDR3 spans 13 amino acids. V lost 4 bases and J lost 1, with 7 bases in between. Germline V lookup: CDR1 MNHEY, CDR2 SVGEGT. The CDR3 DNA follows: TGTGCCAGCAGTTTTCAGATTAACTATGGCTACACCTTC. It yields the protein CASSFQINYGYTF.

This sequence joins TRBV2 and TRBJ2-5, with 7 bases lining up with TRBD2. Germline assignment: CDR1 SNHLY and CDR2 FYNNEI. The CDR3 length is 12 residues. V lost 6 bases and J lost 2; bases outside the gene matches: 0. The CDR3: CASRGGQETQYF. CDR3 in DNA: TGTGCCAGCAGGGGAGGGCAAGAGACCCAGTACTTC.

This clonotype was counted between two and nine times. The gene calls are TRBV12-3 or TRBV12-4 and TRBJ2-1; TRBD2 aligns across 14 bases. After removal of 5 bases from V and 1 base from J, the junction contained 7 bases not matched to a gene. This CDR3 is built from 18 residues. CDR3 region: CASSPGTSGSGSYNEQFF. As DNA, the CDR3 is TGTGCCAGCAGTCCCGGGACTAGCGGGAGTGGTTCCTACAATGAGCAGTTCTTC.

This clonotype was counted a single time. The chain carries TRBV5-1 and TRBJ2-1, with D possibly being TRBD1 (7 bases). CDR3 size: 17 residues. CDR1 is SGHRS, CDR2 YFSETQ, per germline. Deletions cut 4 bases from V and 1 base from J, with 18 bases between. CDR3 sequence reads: CASSLSFQGGSYNEQFF. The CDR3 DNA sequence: TGCGCCAGCAGCCTATCGTTCCAGGGGGGTTCCTACAATGAGCAGTTCTTC.

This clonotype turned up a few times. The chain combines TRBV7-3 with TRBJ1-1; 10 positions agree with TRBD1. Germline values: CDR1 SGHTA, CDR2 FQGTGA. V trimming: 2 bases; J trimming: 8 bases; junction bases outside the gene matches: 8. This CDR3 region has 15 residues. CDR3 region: CASSLGAGTGVEAFF. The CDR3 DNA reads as TGTGCCAGCAGCTTAGGAGCGGGGACAGGGGTCGAAGCTTTCTTT.

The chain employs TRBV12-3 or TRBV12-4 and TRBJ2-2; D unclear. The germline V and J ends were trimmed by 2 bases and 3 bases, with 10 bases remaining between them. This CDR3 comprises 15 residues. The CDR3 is CASSLRKADTGELFF. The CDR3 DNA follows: TGTGCCAGCAGTTTACGGAAGGCGGACACCGGGGAGCTGTTTTTT.

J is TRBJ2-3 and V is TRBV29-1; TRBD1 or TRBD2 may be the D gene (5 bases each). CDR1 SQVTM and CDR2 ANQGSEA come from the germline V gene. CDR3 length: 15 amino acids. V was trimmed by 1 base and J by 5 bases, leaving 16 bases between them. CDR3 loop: CSVEVPGRLRDTQYF. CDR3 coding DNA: TGCAGCGTTGAAGTGCCAGGGAGACTTAGAGATACGCAGTATTTT.

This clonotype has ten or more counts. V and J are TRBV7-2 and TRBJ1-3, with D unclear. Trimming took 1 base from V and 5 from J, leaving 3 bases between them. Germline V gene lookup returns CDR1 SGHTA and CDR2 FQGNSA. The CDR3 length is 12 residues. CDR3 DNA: TGTGCCAGCAGCTTAGTACGAAACACCATATATTTT. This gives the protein CASSLVRNTIYF.

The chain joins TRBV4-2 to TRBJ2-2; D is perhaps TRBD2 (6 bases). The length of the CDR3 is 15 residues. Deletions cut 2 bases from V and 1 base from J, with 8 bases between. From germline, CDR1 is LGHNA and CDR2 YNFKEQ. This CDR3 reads CASSQPGENTGELFF. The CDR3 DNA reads TGTGCCAGCAGCCAACCGGGAGAGAACACCGGGGAGCTGTTTTTT.

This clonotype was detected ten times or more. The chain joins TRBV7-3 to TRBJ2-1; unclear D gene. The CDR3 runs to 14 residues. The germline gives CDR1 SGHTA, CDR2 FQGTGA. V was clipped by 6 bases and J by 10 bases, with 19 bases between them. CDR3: CASRGAGPSEEQFF. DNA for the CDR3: TGTGCCAGCAGGGGCGCCGGTCCAAGTGAGGAGCAGTTCTTC.

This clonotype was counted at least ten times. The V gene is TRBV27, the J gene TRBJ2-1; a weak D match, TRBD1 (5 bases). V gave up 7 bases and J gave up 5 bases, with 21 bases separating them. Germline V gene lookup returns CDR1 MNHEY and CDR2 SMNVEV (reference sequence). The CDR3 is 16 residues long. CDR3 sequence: CASTPWGGETDNEQFF. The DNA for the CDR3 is TGTGCCAGCACCCCATGGGGCGGAGAGACTGACAATGAGCAGTTCTTC.

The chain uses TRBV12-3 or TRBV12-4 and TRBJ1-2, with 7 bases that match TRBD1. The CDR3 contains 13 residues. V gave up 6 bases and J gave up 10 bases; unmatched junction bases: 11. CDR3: CASRTPGQTFYTF. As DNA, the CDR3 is TGTGCCAGCAGGACGCCGGGACAGACTTTCTACACCTTC.

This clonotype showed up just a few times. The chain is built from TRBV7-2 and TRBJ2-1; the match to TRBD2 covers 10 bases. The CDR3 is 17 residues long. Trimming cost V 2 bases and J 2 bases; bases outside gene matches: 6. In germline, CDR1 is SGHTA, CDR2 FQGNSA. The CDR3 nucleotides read TGTGCCAGCAGCTTAATCTCGGGACTAGCGCCCTACAATGAGCAGTTCTTC. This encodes CASSLISGLAPYNEQFF.

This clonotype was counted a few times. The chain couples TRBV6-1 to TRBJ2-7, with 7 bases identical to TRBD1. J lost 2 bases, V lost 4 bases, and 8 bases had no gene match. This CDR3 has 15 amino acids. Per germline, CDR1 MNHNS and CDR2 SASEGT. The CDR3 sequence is CASSVTQTGPYEQYF. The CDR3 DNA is TGTGCCAGCAGTGTCACGCAGACAGGGCCCTACGAGCAGTACTTC.

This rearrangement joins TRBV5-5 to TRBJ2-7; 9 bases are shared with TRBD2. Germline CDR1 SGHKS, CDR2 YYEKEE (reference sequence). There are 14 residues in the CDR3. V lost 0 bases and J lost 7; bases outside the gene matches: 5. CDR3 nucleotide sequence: TGTGCCAGCAGCTTGGGAGCGGGAGGAGGAGAGCAGTACTTC. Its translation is CASSLGAGGGEQYF.

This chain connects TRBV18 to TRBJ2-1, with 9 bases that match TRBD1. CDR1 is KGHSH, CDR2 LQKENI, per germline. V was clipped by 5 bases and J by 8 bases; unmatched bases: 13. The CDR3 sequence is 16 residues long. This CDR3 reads CASSTWTGESSDEQFF. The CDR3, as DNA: TGTGCCAGCTCAACTTGGACAGGGGAATCGAGCGATGAGCAGTTCTTC.

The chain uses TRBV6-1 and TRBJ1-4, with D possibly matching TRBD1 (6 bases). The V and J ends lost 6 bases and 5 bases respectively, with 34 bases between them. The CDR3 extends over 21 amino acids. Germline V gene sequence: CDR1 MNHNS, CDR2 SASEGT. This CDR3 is CASRNQAPAAGEIVPNEKLFF. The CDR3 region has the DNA TGTGCCAGCAGGAATCAAGCCCCCGCGGCAGGGGAAATCGTGCCCAATGAAAAACTGTTTTTT.

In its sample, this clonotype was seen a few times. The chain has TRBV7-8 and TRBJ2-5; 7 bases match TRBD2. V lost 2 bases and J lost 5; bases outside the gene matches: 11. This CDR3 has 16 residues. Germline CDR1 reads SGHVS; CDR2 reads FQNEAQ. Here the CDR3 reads CASSLQRAGARETQYF. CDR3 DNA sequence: TGTGCCAGCAGCTTACAGAGGGCGGGAGCGCGTGAGACCCAGTACTTC.

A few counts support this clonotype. The CDR3 reads CASSYHGFNTEAFF. For the CDR3, the DNA is TGTGCCAGCAGTTACCATGGTTTTAACACTGAAGCTTTCTTT. The gene calls are TRBV6-6 and TRBJ1-1, with unresolved D. Between the trimmed V and J ends, which lost 2 bases and 2 bases, there was a span of 9 bases. The CDR3 totals 14 residues. Germline CDR1 is MNHNY and CDR2 is SVGAGI (reference sequence).

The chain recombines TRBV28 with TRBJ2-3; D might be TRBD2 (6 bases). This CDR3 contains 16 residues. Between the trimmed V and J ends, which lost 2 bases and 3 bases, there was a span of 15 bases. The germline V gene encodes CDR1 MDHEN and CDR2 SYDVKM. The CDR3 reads CASSLERERGTDTQYF. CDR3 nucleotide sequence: TGTGCCAGCAGTTTAGAACGGGAGAGGGGTACAGATACGCAGTATTTT.

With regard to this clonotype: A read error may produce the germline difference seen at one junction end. CDR3 loop: CTSSQDGRSYNNEQFF. The CDR3 DNA sequence: TGCACCAGCAGCCAAGATGGCAGGAGTTACAACAATGAGCAGTTCTTC. The chain carries TRBV4-1 and TRBJ2-1, with D unclear. Germline-derived CDR1 and CDR2 are MGHRA and YSYEKL. CDR3 length: 16 amino acids.

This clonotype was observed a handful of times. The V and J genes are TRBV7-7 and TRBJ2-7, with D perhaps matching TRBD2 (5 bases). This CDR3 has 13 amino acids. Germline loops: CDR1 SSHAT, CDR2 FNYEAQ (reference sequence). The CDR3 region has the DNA TGTGCTAGCAGCCGTTTTGGACTCCGCGAGCAGTACGTC. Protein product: CASSRFGLREQYV.

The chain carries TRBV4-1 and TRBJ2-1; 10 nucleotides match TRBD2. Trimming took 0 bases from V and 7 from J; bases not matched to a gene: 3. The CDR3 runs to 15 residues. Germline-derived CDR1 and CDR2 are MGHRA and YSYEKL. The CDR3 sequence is CASSQDQGLANEQFF. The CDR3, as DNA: TGCGCCAGCAGCCAAGATCAGGGACTAGCGAATGAGCAGTTCTTC.

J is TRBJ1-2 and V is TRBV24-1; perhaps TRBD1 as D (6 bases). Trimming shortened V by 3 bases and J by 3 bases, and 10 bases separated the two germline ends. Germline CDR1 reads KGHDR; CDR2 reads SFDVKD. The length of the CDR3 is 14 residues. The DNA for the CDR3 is TGTGCCACCAGTGATCTAACAGGGTACTATGGCTACACCTTC. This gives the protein CATSDLTGYYGYTF.

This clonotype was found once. The CDR3 loop reads CATSDWTIGSTDTQYF. The CDR3, as DNA: TGTGCCACCAGTGATTGGACTATTGGTAGCACAGATACGCAGTATTTT. The chain carries TRBV24-1 and TRBJ2-3, with D possibly being TRBD2 (6 bases). Germline V gene data show CDR1 as KGHDR and CDR2 as SFDVKD. The CDR3 has 16 residues. Trimming removed 2 bases from V and 0 bases from J, with 11 bases in between.